This T cell receptor (beta chain) was identified during a study of blood T cell repertoires in COVID-19. Study-level background: Acute-phase and convalescent COVID-19 samples originated in the United States, Italy and Spain. T cells, B-cell-depleted T cells, or PBMCs provided the cDNA or gDNA that served as material.

Methods used by the authors: Researchers report that nucleated cell counts were estimated from reference gene primer amplification. Some clones are missing from TCRdb's copy, which holds only in-frame ones; the method was immunoSEQ multiplex PCR. D and trimming were read from the DNA, whereas the V and J calls and clone size are those reported in that table. The table lists around 320,000 clones, over 85% of them singletons. Seattle patient enrollment occurred during active infection, with longitudinal follow-up thereafter. The sequencing input was peripheral blood. This receptor was identified in a woman under 40 with COVID-19, enrolled during active disease.

This CDR3 reads CASSTGLAAADTQYF. CDR3 DNA: TGTGCCAGCAGCACGGGACTAGCCGCGGCAGATACGCAGTATTTT. This chain uses TRBV13 with TRBJ2-3; 9 nucleotides line up with TRBD2. The CDR3 loop spans 15 amino acids. The ends lost 5 bases at V and 4 bases at J; junction bases unmatched: 7. The germline gives CDR1 PRHDT, CDR2 FYEKMQ (reference sequence).